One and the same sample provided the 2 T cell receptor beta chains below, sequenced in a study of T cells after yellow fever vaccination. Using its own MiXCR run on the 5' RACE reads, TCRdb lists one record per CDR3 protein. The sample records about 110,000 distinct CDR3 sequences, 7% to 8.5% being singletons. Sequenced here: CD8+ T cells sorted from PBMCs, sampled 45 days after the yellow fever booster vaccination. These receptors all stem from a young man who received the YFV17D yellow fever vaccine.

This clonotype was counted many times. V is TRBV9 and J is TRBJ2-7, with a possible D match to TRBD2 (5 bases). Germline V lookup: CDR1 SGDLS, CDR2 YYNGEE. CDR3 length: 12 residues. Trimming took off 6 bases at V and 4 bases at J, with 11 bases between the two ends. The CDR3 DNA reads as TGTGCCAGCAAGGGAGAGGGTTACGAGCAGTACTTC. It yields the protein CASKGEGYEQYF.

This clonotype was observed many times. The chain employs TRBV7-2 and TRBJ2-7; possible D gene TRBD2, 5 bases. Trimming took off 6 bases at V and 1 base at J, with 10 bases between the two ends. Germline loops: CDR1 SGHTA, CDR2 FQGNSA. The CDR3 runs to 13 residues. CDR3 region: CASSSSLSYEQYF. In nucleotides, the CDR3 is TGTGCCAGCAGTTCTAGCCTTTCCTACGAGCAGTACTTC. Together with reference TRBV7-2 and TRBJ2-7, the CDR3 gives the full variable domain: GAGVSQSPSNKVTEKGKDVELRCDPISGHTALYWYRQSLGQGLEFLIYFQGNSAPDKSGLPSDRFSAERTGGSVSTLTIQRTQQEDSAVYLCASSSSLSYEQYFGPGTRLTVT.